The rows below give T cell receptor beta chains drawn from one sample of a study of identical twins. In TCRdb, the 5' RACE reads were re-called with MiXCR into one record per CDR3 protein. The sample contains 1.5 million to 2 million distinct CDR3 sequences, roughly 35% of which appear only once. The sequenced sample was cord blood. These TCRs come from a newborn girl in good health. Both conserved end residues are part of each CDR3. A D gene is named only where the DNA matches it firmly. For some rows the clone size is stated as once, few or many, or as a class when expanded; others skip it.

cdr3_length | clone_size | d_call | j_call | v_call | cdr3_aa | cdr3_nt
17 | - | - | TRBJ1-4 | TRBV12-3/TRBV12-4 | CASSLGGALTTNEKLFF | TGTGCCAGCAGTTTAGGCGGGGCTTTAACAACTAATGAAAAACTGTTTTTT
14 | few | TRBD1 | TRBJ1-5 | TRBV29-1 | CSAKQGWCNQPQHF | TGCAGCGCAAAACAGGGGTGGTGCAATCAGCCCCAGCATTTT
15 | once | TRBD2 | TRBJ2-1 | TRBV4-1 | CASSTSGSSYNERFF | TGCGCCAGCAGCACTAGCGGGAGCTCCTACAATGAGCGGTTCTTC
15 | - | - | TRBJ1-5 | TRBV4-1 | CASSQPGPSNQPQHF | TGCGCCAGCAGCCAACCAGGCCCTAGCAATCAGCCCCAGCATTTT
12 | few | - | TRBJ2-3 | TRBV29-1 | CSVDFHTDTQYF | TGCAGCGTTGATTTTCACACAGATACGCAGTATTTT
18 | - | TRBD2 | TRBJ2-1 | TRBV5-4 | CASSSPGTSGSSYNEQFF | TGTGCCAGCAGCTCCCCCGGGACTAGCGGGAGCTCCTACAATGAGCAGTTCTTC
15 | - | - | TRBJ2-3 | TRBV7-9 | CASSLAVAPTDTQYF | TGTGCCAGCAGCTTAGCGGTAGCCCCCACAGATACGCAGTATTTT
15 | - | - | TRBJ1-4 | TRBV6-1 | CASNLQAALNEKLFF | TGTGCCAGCAATTTGCAGGCAGCTCTTAATGAAAAACTGTTTTTT
13 | - | - | TRBJ2-1 | TRBV6-6 | CASSYSEAREQFF | TGTGCCAGCAGTTACTCGGAAGCCCGAGAGCAGTTCTTC
14 | - | - | TRBJ1-5 | TRBV4-2 | CASSQGTTNQPQHF | TGTGCCAGCAGCCAGGGGACAACCAATCAGCCCCAGCATTTT
18 | - | TRBD1 | TRBJ1-1 | TRBV5-5 | CASSLRGTALGVDTEAFF | TGTGCCAGCAGCTTGCGAGGGACAGCCTTGGGCGTGGACACTGAAGCTTTCTTT
12 | once | - | TRBJ1-5 | TRBV20-1 | CSASVRSQPQHF | TGCAGTGCTAGCGTGAGAAGCCAGCCCCAGCATTTT
14 | - | TRBD1 | TRBJ1-2 | TRBV5-1 | CASTRTGDDYGYTF | TGCGCCAGCACCCGGACAGGGGATGACTATGGCTACACCTTC
16 | few | - | TRBJ2-3 | TRBV2 | CASSEDLQGTTDTQYF | TGTGCCAGCAGTGAAGATTTACAGGGAACCACAGATACGCAGTATTTT
12 | few | - | TRBJ1-2 | TRBV28 | CASTSSLYGYTF | TGTGCCAGCACCTCCAGTCTCTATGGCTACACCTTC
15 | few | - | TRBJ2-3 | TRBV7-9 | CASSLDVGKTDTQYF | TGTGCCAGCAGCTTAGATGTGGGAAAAACAGATACGCAGTATTTT
14 | few | - | TRBJ1-1 | TRBV20-1 | CSARLGRATTEAFF | TGCAGTGCTAGGTTGGGCAGGGCGACCACTGAAGCTTTCTTT
18 | few | TRBD2 | TRBJ2-7 | TRBV27 | CASSPPRLLAGLNYEQYF | TGTGCCAGCAGTCCCCCCAGACTACTAGCGGGGCTAAACTACGAGCAGTACTTC
14 | once | TRBD1 | TRBJ2-4 | TRBV25-1 | CASSELDRADIQYF | TGTGCCAGCAGTGAGTTGGACAGGGCCGACATTCAGTACTTC
14 | few | - | TRBJ2-3 | TRBV20-1 | CSARPAASTDTQYF | TGCAGTGCTAGACCGGCGGCTAGCACAGATACGCAGTATTTT
16 | - | TRBD2 | TRBJ2-1 | TRBV9 | CASSVRGLGVDGEQFF | TGTGCCAGCAGCGTCCGGGGACTAGGGGTTGATGGTGAGCAGTTCTTC
12 | few | - | TRBJ1-6 | TRBV9 | CASSVGGEPLHF | TGTGCCAGCAGCGTAGGAGGGGAACCCCTCCACTTT
15 | - | - | TRBJ2-3 | TRBV12-3/TRBV12-4 | CASTRTVQVQPTQYF | TGTGCCAGCACCCGGACAGTACAGGTACAACCGACGCAGTATTTT
15 | - | TRBD1 | TRBJ1-1 | TRBV5-1 | CASSPRGQVNTEAFF | TGCGCCAGCAGCCCGAGGGGACAGGTGAACACTGAAGCTTTCTTT
14 | - | - | TRBJ2-1 | TRBV5-8 | CASSNRTNYNEQFF | TGTGCCAGCAGTAACCGGACTAACTACAATGAGCAGTTCTTC
17 | - | TRBD1 | TRBJ1-1 | TRBV7-9 | CASSFPTGTGSLDEAFF | TGTGCCAGCAGCTTCCCCACCGGGACAGGGTCTCTAGATGAAGCTTTCTTT
11 | few | - | TRBJ1-2 | TRBV7-2 | CASSNRVGYTF | TGTGCCAGCAGCAACAGGGTTGGCTACACCTTC
14 | - | - | TRBJ1-5 | TRBV10-3 | CASGGAGQNQPQHF | TGTGCCAGCGGCGGGGCAGGGCAGAATCAGCCCCAGCATTTT
15 | few | TRBD2 | TRBJ2-3 | TRBV14 | CASSQKGLATDTQYF | TGTGCCAGCAGCCAAAAGGGACTAGCCACAGATACGCAGTATTTT
14 | few | TRBD1 | TRBJ2-7 | TRBV7-6 | CASSLVRGQGEQYF | TGTGCCAGCAGCTTAGTCAGAGGACAGGGCGAGCAGTACTTC
13 | - | - | TRBJ2-1 | TRBV7-8 | CASSLALASEQFF | TGTGCCAGCAGCTTAGCGCTGGCATCCGAGCAGTTCTTC
16 | - | - | TRBJ2-7 | TRBV20-1 | CSAPFWGGPLPYEQYF | TGCAGTGCTCCCTTTTGGGGTGGACCACTTCCCTACGAGCAGTACTTC
18 | few | - | TRBJ2-3 | TRBV3-1 | CASSQDQRGLGSTDTQYF | TGTGCCAGCAGCCAAGATCAGAGGGGTTTAGGAAGCACAGATACGCAGTATTTT
17 | many | - | TRBJ2-1 | TRBV13 | CASSLALSGVLYNEQFF | TGTGCCAGCAGCTTAGCCCTCTCAGGGGTTCTCTACAATGAGCAGTTCTTC
13 | few | - | TRBJ2-4 | TRBV10-3 | CAISESPKNIQYF | TGTGCCATCAGTGAGTCCCCGAAAAACATTCAGTACTTC
15 | few | TRBD1 | TRBJ1-5 | TRBV28 | CASSNSDRMNQPQHF | TGTGCCAGCAGTAACTCGGACAGGATGAATCAGCCCCAGCATTTT
13 | - | - | TRBJ1-5 | TRBV12-3/TRBV12-4 | CASSAEMYQPQHF | TGTGCCAGCAGTGCAGAAATGTATCAGCCCCAGCATTTT
16 | few | - | TRBJ2-5 | TRBV6-1 | CASSERVDRFQETQYF | TGTGCCAGCAGTGAAAGGGTCGACAGATTCCAAGAGACCCAGTACTTC
14 | few | - | TRBJ2-1 | TRBV3-1 | CASSHGGGANEQFF | TGTGCCAGCAGCCATGGGGGGGGCGCCAATGAGCAGTTCTTC
15 | - | - | TRBJ2-3 | TRBV4-2 | CASSQGWLGTDTQYF | TGTGCCAGCAGCCAAGGCTGGTTGGGCACAGATACGCAGTATTTT
15 | few | - | TRBJ1-1 | TRBV6-5 | CASSYSWILNTEAFF | TGTGCCAGCAGTTACTCGTGGATCTTGAACACTGAAGCTTTCTTT
15 | - | - | TRBJ2-3 | TRBV11-3 | CASSSSLQTADTQYF | TGTGCCAGCAGCTCTTCGCTACAGACGGCAGATACGCAGTATTTT
16 | many | - | TRBJ2-7 | TRBV28 | CASSFSFQAPSYEQYF | TGTGCCAGCAGTTTTAGTTTTCAGGCCCCCTCCTACGAGCAGTACTTC
13 | many | - | TRBJ1-5 | TRBV27 | CASRSFDNQPQHF | TGTGCCAGCCGGAGTTTTGACAATCAGCCCCAGCATTTT
15 | few | - | TRBJ2-7 | TRBV5-1 | CASSLAQGLRYEQYF | TGCGCCAGCAGCTTGGCTCAGGGGCTCCGCTACGAGCAGTACTTC